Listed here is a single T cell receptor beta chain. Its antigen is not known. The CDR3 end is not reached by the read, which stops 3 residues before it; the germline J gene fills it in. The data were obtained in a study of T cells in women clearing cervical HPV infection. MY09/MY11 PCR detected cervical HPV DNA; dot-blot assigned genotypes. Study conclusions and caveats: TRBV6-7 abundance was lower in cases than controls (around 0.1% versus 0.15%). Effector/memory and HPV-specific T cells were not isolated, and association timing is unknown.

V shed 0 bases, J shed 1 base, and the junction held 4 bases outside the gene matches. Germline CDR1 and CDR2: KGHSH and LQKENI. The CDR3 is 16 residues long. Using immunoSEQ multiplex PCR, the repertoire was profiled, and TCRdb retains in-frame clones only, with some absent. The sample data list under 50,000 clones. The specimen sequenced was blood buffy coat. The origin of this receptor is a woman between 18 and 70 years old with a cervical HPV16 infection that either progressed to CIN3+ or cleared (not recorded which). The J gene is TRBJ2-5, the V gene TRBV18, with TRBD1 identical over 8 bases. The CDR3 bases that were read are TGTGCCAGCTCACCACCACAGGGGGGAAGCCAAGAGACC. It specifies CASSPPQGGSQET. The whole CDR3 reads CASSPPQGGSQETQYF.